This T cell receptor (beta chain) was documented in a study of T cell changes during pregnancy in multiple sclerosis. In the case of this clone: The junction and the germline gene differ at one end; a read error may be behind it.

Germline values: CDR1 MNHNS, CDR2 SASEGT. The CDR3 consists of 13 residues. Assay: immunoSEQ multiplex PCR; the TCRdb copy retains only in-frame clones and omits some. The top ten clones hold 0.4% to 0.5% of a sample with about 130,000 clones, less than 97% of them seen once. This clonotype originated in a female donor with multiple sclerosis, enrolled in a pregnancy study. The chain joins TRBV6-1 to TRBJ2-7; weak D call: TRBD1 (6 bases). Material: peripheral blood, obtained after pregnancy. The CDR3: CASSAGQSFEQYF. DNA of the CDR3: TGTGCCAGCAGTGCGGGACAATCCTTCGAGCAGTACTTC.